This T cell receptor beta chain comes out of a study of T cell changes during pregnancy in multiple sclerosis. Germline CDR1 LGHNA, CDR2 YSLEER. The V gene lost 5 bases and the J gene lost 10 bases, with 15 bases spanning the gap. The CDR3 spans 13 residues. Assay: immunoSEQ multiplex PCR; the TCRdb copy retains only in-frame clones and omits some. The data show under 25,000 clones, with around 81% seen just once and 15% to 19% held by the top ten. This specimen was CD8+ T cells from peripheral blood mononuclear cells, taken in the first trimester of pregnancy. This receptor was obtained from a female donor in good health, enrolled as a control in a pregnancy study. The chain is built from TRBV4-3 and TRBJ2-1; possibly TRBD1 for D (5 bases). The CDR3 loop reads CASSVDRGEEQFF. The CDR3 coding sequence is TGCGCCAGCAGCGTAGATAGGGGTGAGGAGCAGTTCTTC.